The rows below give T cell receptor beta chains drawn from one sample of a study of beta chain features in type 1 diabetes. Libraries were prepared by immunoSEQ multiplex PCR; TCRdb keeps only in-frame clonotypes and omits some of them. This sample carries 640,000 or so clones, roughly 13% of them seen once, and the ten largest clones take approximately 0.022%. Sequenced sample: naive CD4+ T cells from blood. These receptors were collected from a man younger than 35 with type 1 diabetes. Each CDR3 is given with its conserved first and last residue. Each record gives: CDR3 protein, CDR3 DNA, J gene, V gene, D gene, clone size. The D gene is left open where the match is weak. Size is omitted from some rows. Given values are once, few, many or a class for expanded clones.

CDR3: CSGKTGLGNEQFF
DNA: TGCAGCGGAAAGACAGGGTTGGGCAATGAGCAGTTCTTC
J: TRBJ2-1
V: TRBV29-1
D: TRBD1
size: few

CDR3: CASSSRQDPTNEKLFF
DNA: TGTGCCAGCAGCTCCCGACAGGATCCAACTAATGAAAAACTGTTTTTT
J: TRBJ1-4
V: TRBV7-9
D: NA
size: NA

CDR3: CASSPEPLAGVYNEQFF
DNA: TGCGCCAGCAGCCCGGAACCATTAGCGGGGGTCTACAATGAGCAGTTCTTC
J: TRBJ2-1
V: TRBV5-1
D: TRBD2
size: NA

CDR3: CASSTRDTQYF
DNA: TGTGCCAGCAGCACCAGAGATACGCAGTATTTT
J: TRBJ2-3
V: TRBV6-5
D: NA
size: NA

CDR3: CASSFDIMNTEAFF
DNA: TGTGCCAGCAGTTTCGACATCATGAACACTGAAGCTTTCTTT
J: TRBJ1-1
V: TRBV2
D: NA
size: few

CDR3: CSVEDYGGSNTEAFF
DNA: TGCAGCGTTGAAGATTACGGGGGATCGAACACTGAAGCTTTCTTT
J: TRBJ1-1
V: TRBV29-1
D: NA
size: NA

CDR3: CASSLGTGRYEQYF
DNA: TGTGCCAGCAGCTTAGGCACAGGGCGTTACGAGCAGTACTTC
J: TRBJ2-7
V: TRBV11-2
D: NA
size: NA

CDR3: CASSPRSGANNEQFF
DNA: TGTGCCAGCTCACCAAGAAGCGGGGCCAACAATGAGCAGTTCTTC
J: TRBJ2-1
V: TRBV18
D: TRBD2
size: NA

CDR3: CASSPPWLAKNIQYF
DNA: TGTGCCAGCAGCCCCCCGTGGCTAGCCAAAAACATTCAGTACTTC
J: TRBJ2-4
V: TRBV5-6
D: NA
size: NA

CDR3: CASSWDSSSYNSPLHF
DNA: TGTGCCAGCAGTTGGGACAGCAGCTCCTATAATTCACCCCTCCACTTT
J: TRBJ1-6
V: TRBV2
D: TRBD1
size: few

CDR3: CASSSRTSGVVEQYF
DNA: TGTGCCAGCAGCTCCCGGACTAGCGGGGTTGTCGAGCAGTACTTC
J: TRBJ2-7
V: TRBV5-4
D: TRBD2
size: NA

CDR3: CASSVTLTGYEQFF
DNA: TGTGCCAGCAGTGTAACCTTAACAGGGTATGAGCAGTTCTTC
J: TRBJ2-1
V: TRBV6-1
D: NA
size: few

CDR3: CASMWGEQYF
DNA: TGTGCCAGCATGTGGGGTGAGCAGTACTTC
J: TRBJ2-7
V: TRBV27
D: NA
size: NA

CDR3: CASSPKGDYEQYF
DNA: TGTGCCAGCTCACCAAAAGGAGACTACGAGCAGTACTTC
J: TRBJ2-7
V: TRBV18
D: NA
size: NA

CDR3: CASSPVGGGTDTQYF
DNA: TGCGCCAGCAGCCCGGTCGGGGGGGGCACAGATACGCAGTATTTT
J: TRBJ2-3
V: TRBV4-1
D: TRBD2
size: NA

CDR3: CSATQNTEAFF
DNA: TGCAGTGCTACACAGAACACTGAAGCTTTCTTT
J: TRBJ1-1
V: TRBV20-1
D: NA
size: NA

CDR3: CASSLYRGGGETQYF
DNA: TGTGCCAGCAGTTTATATCGCGGGGGCGGGGAGACCCAGTACTTC
J: TRBJ2-5
V: TRBV27
D: NA
size: few

CDR3: CAWSLNGYGGYTF
DNA: TGTGCCTGGAGTCTCAACGGTTATGGAGGCTACACCTTC
J: TRBJ1-2
V: TRBV30
D: NA
size: NA

CDR3: CAISLTGCTEAFF
DNA: TGTGCCATCAGTTTAACAGGGTGCACTGAAGCTTTCTTT
J: TRBJ1-1
V: TRBV10-3
D: NA
size: few

CDR3: CASSYGGMNTEAFF
DNA: TGTGCCAGCAGTTACGGTGGGATGAACACTGAAGCTTTCTTT
J: TRBJ1-1
V: TRBV6-6
D: NA
size: NA

CDR3: CASGTSQETQYF
DNA: TGTGCCAGCGGGACTAGTCAAGAGACCCAGTACTTC
J: TRBJ2-5
V: TRBV7-8
D: TRBD2
size: NA

CDR3: CASRAGRGSYNEQFF
DNA: TGCGCCAGCAGGGCCGGCAGGGGCTCCTACAATGAGCAGTTCTTC
J: TRBJ2-1
V: TRBV4-1
D: NA
size: NA

CDR3: CAWSRRSNQPQHF
DNA: TGTGCCTGGAGCCGACGGAGCAATCAGCCCCAGCATTTT
J: TRBJ1-5
V: TRBV30
D: NA
size: NA

CDR3: CASSVAGRNEKLFF
DNA: TGTGCCAGCAGCGTAGCGGGGCGGAATGAAAAACTGTTTTTT
J: TRBJ1-4
V: TRBV9
D: NA
size: few

CDR3: CAWSPGTGNTIYF
DNA: TGTGCCTGGAGCCCGGGCACTGGAAACACCATATATTTT
J: TRBJ1-3
V: TRBV30
D: NA
size: NA

CDR3: CASSIESSGGELFF
DNA: TGTGCCAGTAGTATAGAATCGTCGGGCGGGGAGCTGTTTTTT
J: TRBJ2-2
V: TRBV19
D: NA
size: NA

CDR3: CAWSRWPMNEKLFF
DNA: TGTGCCTGGAGCCGGTGGCCGATGAATGAAAAACTGTTTTTT
J: TRBJ1-4
V: TRBV30
D: NA
size: few

CDR3: CASSQLVGTDYGYTF
DNA: TGCGCCAGCAGCCAGCTCGTCGGGACAGACTATGGCTACACCTTC
J: TRBJ1-2
V: TRBV23-1
D: TRBD1
size: NA

CDR3: CASSESGSNVLTF
DNA: TGCGCCAGCAGTGAGTCGGGGTCCAACGTCCTGACTTTC
J: TRBJ2-6
V: TRBV10-1
D: NA
size: NA

CDR3: CASSLEGGANEKLFF
DNA: TGTGCCAGCAGCTTAGAGGGGGGAGCTAATGAAAAACTGTTTTTT
J: TRBJ1-4
V: TRBV7-9
D: NA
size: few

CDR3: CASSRSGTGVPGELFF
DNA: TGTGCCAGCAGTCGATCCGGGACAGGGGTTCCCGGGGAGCTGTTTTTT
J: TRBJ2-2
V: TRBV7-9
D: TRBD1
size: NA

CDR3: CSAGLGGEQYF
DNA: TGCAGTGCTGGTTTGGGCGGCGAGCAGTACTTC
J: TRBJ2-7
V: TRBV20-1
D: NA
size: few

CDR3: CASSPRTALPPFYEQYF
DNA: TGTGCCAGCTCACCGCGGACGGCACTACCACCCTTCTACGAGCAGTACTTC
J: TRBJ2-7
V: TRBV18
D: NA
size: few

CDR3: CASSLAGLADTQYF
DNA: TGTGCCAGCAGCTTAGCAGGGCTAGCGGATACGCAGTATTTT
J: TRBJ2-3
V: TRBV7-9
D: NA
size: few

CDR3: CASNVNQGTGNTIYF
DNA: TGTGCCAGCAACGTCAACCAGGGAACGGGAAACACCATATATTTT
J: TRBJ1-3
V: TRBV11-1
D: NA
size: few

CDR3: CAKGQGNTEAFF
DNA: TGTGCCAAGGGACAGGGGAACACTGAAGCTTTCTTT
J: TRBJ1-1
V: TRBV21-1
D: NA
size: NA

CDR3: CASNVWTEAFF
DNA: TGTGCCAGCAACGTATGGACTGAAGCTTTCTTT
J: TRBJ1-1
V: TRBV7-9
D: NA
size: few

CDR3: CASSWTGFEKLFF
DNA: TGTGCCAGCAGCTGGACAGGGTTCGAAAAACTGTTTTTT
J: TRBJ1-4
V: TRBV7-9
D: TRBD1
size: NA

CDR3: CARDSSSGNTIYF
DNA: TGTGCCAGAGACTCCAGCTCTGGAAACACCATATATTTT
J: TRBJ1-3
V: TRBV30
D: NA
size: few

CDR3: CASSLAAGGFDQPQHF
DNA: TGTGCCAGCAGCTTAGCAGCAGGGGGCTTTGATCAGCCCCAGCATTTT
J: TRBJ1-5
V: TRBV7-9
D: TRBD1
size: NA

CDR3: CASNAAERRETQYF
DNA: TGTGCCAGCAATGCGGCAGAGAGAAGGGAGACCCAGTACTTC
J: TRBJ2-5
V: TRBV11-3
D: NA
size: NA